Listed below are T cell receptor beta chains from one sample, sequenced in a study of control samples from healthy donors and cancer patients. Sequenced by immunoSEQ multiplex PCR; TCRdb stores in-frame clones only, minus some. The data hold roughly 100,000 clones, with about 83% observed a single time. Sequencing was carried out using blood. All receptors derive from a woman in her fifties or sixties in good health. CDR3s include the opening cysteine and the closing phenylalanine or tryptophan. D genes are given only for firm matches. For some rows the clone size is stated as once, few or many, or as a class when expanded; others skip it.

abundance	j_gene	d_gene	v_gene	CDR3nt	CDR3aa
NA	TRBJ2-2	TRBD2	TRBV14	TGTGCCAGCAGCCCGGGACTAGCGGGGACCGGGGAGCTGTTTTTT	CASSPGLAGTGELFF
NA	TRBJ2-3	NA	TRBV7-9	TGTGCCAGCAGCTTAAAGGCTACTTTGAGCACAGATACGCAGTATTTT	CASSLKATLSTDTQYF
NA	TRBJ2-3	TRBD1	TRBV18	TGTGCCAGCTCACCTGGACAGGGGCGTGATACGCAGTATTTT	CASSPGQGRDTQYF
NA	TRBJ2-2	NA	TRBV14	TGTGCCAGCAGCCAAGGACTCCTGACCGGGGAGCTGTTTTTT	CASSQGLLTGELFF
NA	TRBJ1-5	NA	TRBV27	TGTGCCAGCAGTTCGGGACAATTCGCCGATCAGCCCCAGCATTTT	CASSSGQFADQPQHF
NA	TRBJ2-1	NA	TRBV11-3	TGTGCCAGCACCTTGGACAGCAATGAGCAGTTCTTC	CASTLDSNEQFF
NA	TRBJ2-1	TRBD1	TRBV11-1	TGTGCCAGCAGCTTATTGGGACAGGGATACAATGAGCAGTTCTTC	CASSLLGQGYNEQFF
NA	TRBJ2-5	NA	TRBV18	TGTGCCAGCTCACCGTTTGAGGGCGGGGTAAAAGAGACCCAGTACTTC	CASSPFEGGVKETQYF
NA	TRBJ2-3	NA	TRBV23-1	TGCGCCAGCAGTCAATCCGGTAGACCCTCAAACGCAGATACGCAGTATTTT	CASSQSGRPSNADTQYF
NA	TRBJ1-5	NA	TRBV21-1	TGTGCCAGCAGCAAAGCGGGGGGGCTGGGCAATCAGCCCCAGCATTTT	CASSKAGGLGNQPQHF
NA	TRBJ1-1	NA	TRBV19	TGTGCCAGTAGTACGATCGGAGGATTCACTGAAGCTTTCTTT	CASSTIGGFTEAFF
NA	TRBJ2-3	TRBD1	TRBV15	TGTGCCACCAGCAGAGATCAGGGGGCAGGAATCACAGATACGCAGTATTTT	CATSRDQGAGITDTQYF
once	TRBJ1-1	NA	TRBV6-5	TGTGCCAGCAGTTATCAGGGAGGTTACCCTGAAGCTTTCTTT	CASSYQGGYPEAFF
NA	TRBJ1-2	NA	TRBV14	TGTGCCAGCAGCCAAGTCGGGGCCAGGGGCTACACCTTC	CASSQVGARGYTF
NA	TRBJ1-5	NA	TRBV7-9	TGTGCCAGCAGCTTATTCCAGGGCGGTCGAATTCAGCCCCAGCATTTT	CASSLFQGGRIQPQHF
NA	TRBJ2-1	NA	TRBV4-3	TGCGCCAGCAGCCAAGGTGGGTCGGGGGATCCCTACAATGAGCAGTTCTTC	CASSQGGSGDPYNEQFF
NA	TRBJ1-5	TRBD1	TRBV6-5	TGTGCCAGCAGGGAGACAGGGGTCAATCAGCCCCAGCATTTT	CASRETGVNQPQHF
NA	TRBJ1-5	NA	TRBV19	TGTGCCAGTAGTACCGAACCGGACGCCAATCAGCCCCAGCATTTT	CASSTEPDANQPQHF
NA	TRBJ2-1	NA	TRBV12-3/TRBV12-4	TGTGCCAGCAGCCTAGCTACGGGCGGTGAGCAGTTCTTC	CASSLATGGEQFF
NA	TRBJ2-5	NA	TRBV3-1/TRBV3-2	TGTGCCAGCAGCCAAACAGGGTGGCGAGAGACCCAGTACTTC	CASSQTGWRETQYF